One sample yielded the 28 T cell receptor beta chains listed below, sequenced in a study of blood T cells in healthy people across ages. Primers used in a second PCR of roughly 7 to 12 cycles were a sample-barcoded 5' primer and a J-beta primer mix. MiXCR was run by TCRdb on the 5' RACE reads, yielding one entry per CDR3 protein. The data hold roughly 640,000 distinct CDR3 sequences, with about 30% observed a single time. The specimen sequenced was blood. The source of these receptors is a woman aged 80 or over in good health.

There are a few counts of this clonotype. With a much larger clone just one base away, this may be a read error. The chain recombines TRBV20-1 with TRBJ2-7; TRBD1 aligns across 7 bases. The length of the CDR3 is 11 residues. Germline V gene data show CDR1 as DFQATT and CDR2 as SNEGSKA (reference sequence). V lost 8 bases and J lost 4; bases outside the gene matches: 5. This chain's CDR3 is CSPGQRYEQYF. The CDR3 DNA reads TGCAGTCCGGGACAGAGATACGAGCAGTACTTC.

Concerning this clonotype itself: A single base separates this from a much larger clone, so it may be a read error. The chain joins TRBV4-2 to TRBJ2-7; D uncertain. In germline, CDR1 is LGHNA, CDR2 YNFKEQ. V lost 3 bases and J lost 7, with 10 bases in between. The CDR3 covers 12 residues. The CDR3 is CASSHVGREQYF. The CDR3 region has the DNA TGTGCCAGCAGCCACGTAGGCAGGGAGCAGTACTTC.

The V gene is TRBV20-1, the J gene TRBJ2-1, with D uncertain. The closer fit of TRBJ2-7 to the DNA end suggests the J call may be wrong. This CDR3 is 15 amino acids long. From germline, CDR1 is DFQATT and CDR2 SNEGSKA (reference sequence). The CDR3 region has the DNA TGCAGTGCTAGAGAGACAAATCGAATGAACAATGAGCAGTACTTC. Translating it yields CSARETNRMNNEQYF.

As regards this clonotype: A junction end diverges from the germline sequence, so it may reflect a read error. The chain recombines TRBV5-1 with TRBJ2-7; TRBD1 matches at 10 bases. CDR1 SGHRS and CDR2 YFSETQ come from the germline V gene. The CDR3 is made up of 14 amino acids. The CDR3, as DNA: TGCGCCAGCAGTAGGGACAGGGGTATCGATGAGCGGTACTTC. Protein: CASSRDRGIDERYF.

This clonotype was seen ten or more times. V and J are TRBV28 and TRBJ1-2, with TRBD1 identical over 7 bases. V dropped 2 bases and J dropped 5; count of bases not matched to a gene: 5. CDR1 is MDHEN, CDR2 SYDVKM, per germline. This CDR3 has 14 amino acids. The CDR3 nucleotides are TGTGCCAGCAGTTTACCGCAGGGGGGATATGGCTACACCTTC. Amino acids: CASSLPQGGYGYTF.

Note on this clonotype: A read error is possible here, since a much larger clone lies one base away. The chain employs TRBV9 and TRBJ2-1; D is unclear. The better agreement between TRBJ2-7 and the DNA end casts doubt on the J call. Germline V gene lookup returns CDR1 SGDLS and CDR2 YYNGEE. This CDR3 comprises 15 residues. In nucleotides, the CDR3 is TGTGCCAGCAGCGCTGAGCGTTTCTCCTACAATGAGCAGTACTTC. This sequence encodes CASSAERFSYNEQYF.

In this sample, this clonotype turned up a few times. V and J are TRBV5-1 and TRBJ1-1; perhaps TRBD1 as D (5 bases). This CDR3 is 16 amino acids long. V lost 0 bases to trimming and J lost 4 bases, with 16 bases between them. CDR1 is SGHRS, CDR2 YFSETQ, per germline. CDR3 sequence: CASSLAAGRVTTEAFF. The CDR3 DNA reads as TGCGCCAGCAGCTTGGCCGCAGGGAGGGTGACCACTGAAGCTTTCTTT.

This chain joins TRBV20-1 and TRBJ2-7; D perhaps matches TRBD2 (6 bases). CDR3 length: 16 residues. Trimming stripped 0 bases from V and 7 bases from J, with 22 bases between. Germline-derived CDR1 and CDR2 are DFQATT and SNEGSKA (reference sequence). CDR3 DNA: TGCAGTGCTAGAGATTGGGGCAGGACTACATCCTCTGAGCAGTACTTC. This codes for CSARDWGRTTSSEQYF.

This clonotype was observed many times. This CDR3 reads CASSPDGGAYNEQFF. For the CDR3, the DNA is TGCGCCAGCAGCCCGGACGGGGGGGCCTACAATGAGCAGTTCTTC. The V gene is TRBV5-1, the J gene TRBJ2-1, with 8 bases fitting TRBD2. The CDR3 loop spans 15 amino acids. V shed 4 bases and J 2 bases; nucleotides not matched to a gene: 5. CDR1 and CDR2 from the germline V gene are SGHRS and YFSETQ.

This clonotype was counted a few times. The rearrangement joins TRBV4-2 to TRBJ1-4; 7 bases map to TRBD1. V was pared by 5 bases and J by 5 bases, with 8 bases of the junction left unmatched. The CDR3 has 15 amino acids. The germline gives CDR1 LGHNA, CDR2 YNFKEQ. The DNA for the CDR3 is TGTGCCAGCAGCGACGGGACAGAACGCAATGAAAAACTGTTTTTT. Its protein is CASSDGTERNEKLFF.

The rearrangement uses TRBV5-1 and TRBJ2-1; D not certain. Trimming stripped 1 base from V and 5 bases from J, with 10 bases between. CDR3 size: 14 residues. The germline V gene has CDR1 SGHRS and CDR2 YFSETQ. CDR3 DNA sequence: TGCGCCAGCAGCTTGCCCGCAGCCCACAATGAGCAGTTCTTC. Its protein is CASSLPAAHNEQFF.

This clonotype was observed at least ten times. J is TRBJ2-7 and V is TRBV4-1; a possible D gene is TRBD1 (6 bases). V lost 0 bases and J 6 bases, leaving 18 bases between the germline ends. This CDR3 is 16 amino acids long. CDR1 is MGHRA, CDR2 YSYEKL, per germline. The CDR3 protein is CASSQDSVGPGAEQYF. CDR3 DNA sequence: TGCGCCAGCAGCCAAGATAGCGTAGGGCCAGGGGCCGAGCAGTACTTC.

This clonotype was detected once. This chain uses TRBV7-8 with TRBJ2-1; D is ambiguous. V was clipped by 3 bases and J by 1 base, with 13 bases between them. Germline values: CDR1 SGHVS, CDR2 FQNEAQ. This CDR3 spans 16 amino acids. CDR3 residues: CASSLAGPASYNEQFF. CDR3 coding DNA: TGTGCCAGCAGCTTGGCCGGACCAGCGTCCTACAATGAGCAGTTCTTC. Filled out from reference TRBV7-8 and TRBJ2-1, the complete variable domain reads GAGVSQSPRYKVAKRGQDVALRCDPISGHVSLFWYQQALGQGPEFLTYFQNEAQLDKSGLPSDRFFAERPEGSVSTLKIQRTQQEDSAVYLCASSLAGPASYNEQFFGPGTRLTVL.

The V call is TRBV5-1, the J call TRBJ1-1; 7 bases are shared with TRBD1. The germline CDR1 and CDR2 sequences are SGHRS and YFSETQ. The length of the CDR3 is 19 residues. The trim removed 2 bases at V and 4 bases at J, leaving 20 bases unmatched. This chain's CDR3 is CASSFRTRATGTVGTEAFF. In DNA, the CDR3 is TGCGCCAGCAGCTTCAGAACCAGAGCTACCGGGACAGTGGGCACTGAAGCTTTCTTT.

This clonotype showed up just a few times. The rearrangement links TRBV11-2 to TRBJ2-2, with D uncertain. V lost 2 bases to trimming and J lost 6 bases, with 7 bases between them. The CDR3 runs 13 residues. Per the germline V gene, CDR1 is SGHAT and CDR2 is FQNNGV. The DNA for the CDR3 is TGTGCCAGCAGCTTATTGAGAGCCGGGGAGCTGTTTTTT. Translating gives CASSLLRAGELFF.

In this sample, this clonotype turned up a few times. The chain joins TRBV6-6 to TRBJ2-1; D ambiguous. The CDR3 totals 14 residues. V lost 3 bases, J lost 3 bases, and 9 bases lay in between. Germline V gene sequence: CDR1 MNHNY, CDR2 SVGAGI (reference sequence). The CDR3 DNA reads TGTGCCAGCAGTTATCGTCCAGGCTACAATGAGCAGTTCTTC. Residues: CASSYRPGYNEQFF.

This clonotype was picked up many times. This CDR3 reads CATSRGGREAEQFF. CDR3 DNA sequence: TGTGCCACCAGCAGAGGAGGCAGGGAGGCTGAGCAGTTCTTC. The chain couples TRBV15 to TRBJ2-1; perhaps TRBD2 as D (6 bases). The CDR3 covers 14 residues. Germline V CDR1 and CDR2: LNHNV, YYDKDF (reference sequence). The V end was cut by 1 base, the J end by 9 bases, with 13 bases between.

Worth noting for this clonotype: The conserved phenylalanine or tryptophan is not found at the CDR3 terminus, so this likely reflects a read error. The genes are TRBV12-3 or TRBV12-4 and TRBJ2-3, with D tentatively TRBD1 (6 bases). The CDR3 length is 16 residues. The CDR3 reads CASSQSQGRGTDAQYS. CDR3 nucleotides: TGTGCCAGCAGTCAATCACAGGGAAGGGGCACAGATGCGCAGTATTCT.

This clonotype was counted at least ten times. The V and J genes are TRBV20-1 and TRBJ2-1; 10 positions agree with TRBD2. V shed 5 bases, J shed 5 bases, and the junction held 18 bases outside the gene matches. CDR3 length: 18 residues. CDR1 and CDR2 (germline): DFQATT, SNEGSKA (reference sequence). The CDR3 DNA follows: TGCAGTGCTCAGGATCGGTCGGCTAGCGGGGGCCGTAACAATGAGCAGTTCTTC. It is translated as CSAQDRSASGGRNNEQFF.

Concerning this clonotype: Possible read error: a much larger clone is one base away. The chain uses TRBV29-1 and TRBJ1-2; D might be TRBD1 (5 bases). V was pared by 7 bases and J by 6 bases, with 12 bases between. Germline loops: CDR1 SQVTM, CDR2 ANQGSEA. The CDR3 is 11 residues long. As DNA, the CDR3 is TGCAGCGCGGGGCCGGACAATGGCTACACCTTC. Translated: CSAGPDNGYTF.

This clonotype was seen ten or more times. The J gene is TRBJ2-5, the V gene TRBV5-6, with D perhaps matching TRBD2 (5 bases). The length of the CDR3 is 15 residues. Looked up from germline, CDR1 is SGHDT and CDR2 is YYEEEE. V dropped 0 bases and J dropped 1 base, with 10 bases sitting between them. The chain's CDR3 is CASSLVLDFQETQYF. The CDR3 bases are TGTGCCAGCAGCTTGGTCTTGGACTTCCAAGAGACCCAGTACTTC.

The rearrangement links TRBV12-3 or TRBV12-4 to TRBJ2-2; TRBD1 might be the D (5 bases). The CDR3 runs to 15 residues. V lost 3 bases and J lost 3, with 11 bases in between. CDR3 sequence: CASSFGDRYTGELFF. DNA for the CDR3: TGTGCCAGCAGTTTCGGTGACAGATACACCGGGGAGCTGTTTTTT.

This clonotype was observed many times. The chain couples TRBV7-9 to TRBJ2-7, with TRBD1 identical over 12 bases. CDR3 length: 15 residues. V was clipped by 5 bases and J by 5 bases; unmatched bases: 7. Germline V gives CDR1 SEHNR, CDR2 FQNEAQ (reference sequence). Here the CDR3 reads CASSRSGTGGHEQYF. CDR3 DNA: TGTGCCAGCAGCCGATCCGGGACAGGGGGCCACGAGCAGTACTTC.

To note about this clonotype: With a much larger clone just one base away, this may be a read error. CDR3 DNA sequence: TGTGCCAGCAGCCTACATGCGGGGGGATACAATGAGCAGTTCTTC. It yields the protein CASSLHAGGYNEQFF. The chain is built from TRBV7-3 and TRBJ2-1, with 8 bases matching TRBD2. Unmatched junction bases numbered 7, after V lost 5 bases and J lost 4 bases. CDR1 and CDR2 (germline): SGHTA, FQGTGA. The CDR3 runs to 15 residues.

This clonotype was recorded a few times. The chain combines TRBV6-6 with TRBJ1-5, with 8 bases fitting TRBD1. The junction had 7 bases not matched to a gene; V was cut back by 6 bases and J by 3 bases. This CDR3 is 15 amino acids long. The germline V gene encodes CDR1 MNHNY and CDR2 SVGAGI (reference sequence). CDR3 amino acids: CASRPGQGTNQPQHF. CDR3 DNA sequence: TGTGCCAGCAGGCCCGGACAGGGTACCAATCAGCCCCAGCATTTT.

The chain combines TRBV5-1 with TRBJ2-1; 12 bases are a match to TRBD2. V lost 5 bases, J lost 7 bases, and 7 bases stayed unmatched. CDR1 is SGHRS, CDR2 YFSETQ, per germline. There are 15 residues in the CDR3. CDR3 bases: TGCGCCAGCAGGTTGACTAGCGGGAGCAAAAATGAGCAGTTCTTC. Its translation: CASRLTSGSKNEQFF.

The chain couples TRBV6-1 to TRBJ2-2; 7 bases match TRBD1. Germline assignment: CDR1 MNHNS and CDR2 SASEGT. This CDR3 is built from 14 residues. V shed 5 bases, J shed 5 bases, and the junction held 5 bases outside the gene matches. CDR3 coding DNA: TGTGCCAGCAGTCGGGACAGCCGAACCGGGGAGCTGTTTTTT. Encoded protein: CASSRDSRTGELFF.

This clonotype was counted at least ten times. The chain combines TRBV7-3 with TRBJ2-3; a possible D gene is TRBD1 (6 bases). CDR1 and CDR2 from the germline V gene are SGHTA and FQGTGA. This CDR3 is 16 amino acids long. V dropped 5 bases and J dropped 8 bases, with 23 bases sitting between them. In DNA, the CDR3 is TGTGCCAGCAGCCCGACGAGGGGGTTAGAGTCTGGTACGCAGTATTTT. This gives the protein CASSPTRGLESGTQYF.